This T cell receptor beta chain was observed in a study of blood T cell repertoires in COVID-19. Study in general: Sites in the United States, Italy and Spain provided acute and convalescent COVID-19 samples. PBMCs, B-cell-depleted T cells, or T cells provided the cDNA or gDNA that made up the material.

This clone was seen just once. This CDR3 region has 13 residues. Germline CDR1 reads ENHRY; CDR2 reads SYGVKD. Trimming took 6 bases from V and 10 from J, leaving 18 bases between them. In the original analysis: Reference gene primers were amplified, and this amplification served to estimate nucleated cell counts. Profiled with immunoSEQ multiplex PCR; TCRdb holds only in-frame clones, not every one. That table supplies the V and J calls and clone size; D and trimming were determined from the DNA. Seen here are 70,000 to 95,000 clones, around 96% observed once, and the top ten hold about 4.1%. The chain has TRBV10-3 and TRBJ2-5; D is uncertain. The sequence derives from a human donor with active COVID-19. The donor label of this sample is uncertain. Sequencing was carried out using peripheral blood. Written as DNA, the CDR3 is TGTGCCATCAGGATCTCGCCCCAAGAGGACCAGTACTTC. Translating it yields CAIRISPQEDQYF.